This T cell receptor (beta chain) appears in the sequencing data of a study of cytotoxic CD8 clonotypes in ibrutinib-treated CLL. The wider study: The subjects consisted of roughly twelve relapsed/refractory and some 15 treatment-naive individuals, with 17 IGHV unmutated. Whole-study results and caveats: Clonality rose at ibrutinib response and fell back toward baseline at progression.

The V end lost 5 bases, the J end lost 8 bases, and 10 bases lay between the germline ends. CDR1 MNHEY and CDR2 SVGAGI come from the germline V gene. This CDR3 contains 13 residues. This table comes from immunoSEQ multiplex PCR, and its TCRdb copy is limited to in-frame clones, with some not included. The table shows fewer than 90,000 clones, with around 68% occurring only once. This clone turned up a few times. Its antigen remains unidentified. The sequence came from a human donor with chronic lymphocytic leukemia. This chain connects TRBV6-5 to TRBJ1-6, with D maybe TRBD1 (5 bases). The sample here was PBMCs, taken after 12 months of ibrutinib treatment. The CDR3: CASSRQRDSPLHF. The CDR3 bases are TGTGCCAGCAGTCGACAGCGGGATTCACCCCTCCACTTT.